This passage covers 26 T cell receptor beta chains from one sample sequenced in a study of T cells in Graves' hyperthyroidism and ophthalmopathy. Template material for amplifying TCR beta CDR3 regions consisted of RNA transcripts. In the first-round RT-PCR of the TCR CDR3, the HTBI primer set was used. TCRdb reanalysed the multiplex PCR reads using MiXCR and keeps one entry per CDR3 protein. This table holds nearly 750,000 distinct CDR3 sequences, over 35% found once. Material: blood. These TCRs come from a woman in her forties with Graves' hyperthyroidism.

This clonotype was detected many times. The junction departs from germline at one end; a sequencing error may be responsible. V usage is TRBV7-6 and J usage is TRBJ2-5; 8 bases are a match to TRBD2. The length of the CDR3 is 15 residues. In germline, CDR1 is SGHVS, CDR2 FNYEAQ. DNA of the CDR3: TGTGCTAGCAGCTTAGGCGGGACTAGTCCCGAGACCCAGTACTTC. It encodes CASSLGGTSPETQYF.

This clonotype came up many times. The J gene is TRBJ2-5, the V gene TRBV6-6; TRBD2 agrees at 10 bases. Germline CDR1 MNHNY, CDR2 SVGAGI (reference sequence). This CDR3 has 14 residues. With V trimmed by 6 bases and J by 3 bases, 4 bases remained unmatched. CDR3 amino acids: CASRRLAGEETQYF. Here the CDR3 DNA reads TGTGCCAGCAGGCGGCTAGCGGGGGAAGAGACCCAGTACTTC.

This rearrangement joins TRBV20-1 to TRBJ1-1; D might be TRBD1 (5 bases). Trimming removed 6 bases at V and 6 bases at J, with 14 bases between. CDR1 is DFQATT and CDR2 is SNEGSKA in the germline V gene (reference sequence). The CDR3 consists of 12 residues. The CDR3 sequence is CSAKFGTAEAFF. In nucleotides, the CDR3 is TGCAGTGCCAAATTTGGGACCGCTGAAGCTTTCTTT.

The V gene is TRBV10-2, the J gene TRBJ2-2; the D is unclear. Trimming pared 6 bases from V and 0 bases from J, leaving 11 bases between. Germline assignment: CDR1 WSHSY and CDR2 SAAADI. The CDR3 is made up of 15 amino acids. CDR3 bases: TGCGCCAGCAGGGCCAGAGGCTCGAACACCGGGGAGCTGTTTTTT. It yields the protein CASRARGSNTGELFF.

This clonotype was recorded only once. The rearrangement joins TRBV9 to TRBJ1-1; D is unclear. V was clipped by 4 bases and J by 2 bases, with 18 bases between them. CDR1 is SGDLS, CDR2 YYNGEE, per germline. This CDR3 is 16 amino acids long. The CDR3 loop reads CASSPLVALLNTEAFF. CDR3 bases: TGTGCCAGCAGCCCTCTGGTGGCTCTCCTCAACACTGAAGCTTTCTTT.

This clonotype was seen a few times. For the CDR3, the DNA is TGTGCCAGCACCGCAGGGGATAAGCACACTGAAGCTTTCTTT. It is translated as CASTAGDKHTEAFF. The chain carries TRBV7-9 and TRBJ1-1; D might be TRBD1 (6 bases). The germline V gene has CDR1 SEHNR and CDR2 FQNEAQ (reference sequence). V lost 7 bases, J lost 3 bases, and 15 bases lay in between. The CDR3 has 14 residues. Filled out from reference TRBV7-9 and TRBJ1-1, the complete variable domain reads DTGVSQNPRHKITKRGQNVTFRCDPISEHNRLYWYRQTLGQGPEFLTYFQNEAQLEKSRLLSDRFSAERPKGSFSTLEIQRTEQGDSAMYLCASTAGDKHTEAFFGQGTRLTVV.

V and J are TRBV10-3 and TRBJ2-1; 12 bases map to TRBD2. Germline CDR1 reads ENHRY; CDR2 reads SYGVKD. Trimming took 7 bases from V and 3 from J; bases not matched to a gene: 1. The CDR3 totals 14 residues. The CDR3 loop reads CAITSGRDYNEQFF. CDR3 coding DNA: TGTGCCATCACTAGCGGGAGGGACTACAATGAGCAGTTCTTC.

This clonotype came up a few times. This chain links TRBV10-2 with TRBJ1-2, with 12 bases aligning to TRBD1. The CDR3 totals 18 residues. V trimming: 0 bases; J trimming: 5 bases; junction bases outside the gene matches: 10. CDR1 and CDR2 (germline): WSHSY, SAAADI. The CDR3 bases are TGCGCCAGCAGTGAGTCAAACCTCCGGGACAGGGGGCCGTATGGCTACACCTTC. Translation: CASSESNLRDRGPYGYTF.

Only a few counts were recorded for this clonotype. V gene TRBV7-9 combines with J gene TRBJ1-1, with TRBD1 as a possible D gene (5 bases). V lost 4 bases to trimming and J lost 3 bases, with 12 bases between them. The germline V gene encodes CDR1 SEHNR and CDR2 FQNEAQ (reference sequence). The CDR3 is 14 residues long. CDR3 bases: TGTGCCAGCAGCTACCCCGACAGACACACTGAAGCTTTCTTT. As protein: CASSYPDRHTEAFF.

The chain combines TRBV28 with TRBJ1-3; TRBD1 agrees at 9 bases. V dropped 8 bases and J dropped 5; count of bases not matched to a gene: 13. Germline values: CDR1 MDHEN, CDR2 SYDVKM. CDR3 size: 16 residues. In DNA form, the CDR3 reads TGTGCCAGCGGTTCACTCGGGACAGGGTGGCGAAACACCATATATTTT. It is translated as CASGSLGTGWRNTIYF.

V is TRBV5-1 and J is TRBJ2-2, with D uncertain. With 1 base removed from V and 0 bases from J, the gap between germline ends came to 4 bases. The CDR3 length is 14 residues. Germline lookup yields CDR1 SGHRS and CDR2 YFSETQ. DNA for the CDR3: TGCGCCAGCAGCTTGAATTCGAACACCGGGGAGCTGTTTTTT. Translation: CASSLNSNTGELFF. Supplemented by reference TRBV5-1 and TRBJ2-2, the full variable domain reads KAGVTQTPRYLIKTRGQQVTLSCSPISGHRSVSWYQQTPGQGLQFLFEYFSETQRNKGNFPGRFSGRQFSNSRSEMNVSTLELGDSALYLCASSLNSNTGELFFGEGSRLTVL.

DNA of the CDR3: TGCAGCCACCGGGACAGGGTCTTAGAAGCTTTCTTT. Amino acids: CSHRDRVLEAFF. The gene calls are TRBV29-1 and TRBJ1-1; 9 nucleotides match TRBD1. The germline V gene has CDR1 SQVTM and CDR2 ANQGSEA. CDR3 length equals 12 residues. V lost 8 bases and J lost 8; bases outside the gene matches: 9.

This clonotype was counted at least ten times. The V gene is TRBV2, the J gene TRBJ2-5; 7 nucleotides match TRBD2. V gave up 3 bases and J gave up 4 bases; unmatched junction bases: 11. Germline V gene data show CDR1 as SNHLY and CDR2 as FYNNEI. The CDR3 is 16 residues long. As DNA, the CDR3 is TGTGCCAGCAGTGACCGTCGGGACTACAAAGGAGAGACCCAGTACTTC. It specifies CASSDRRDYKGETQYF. The variable domain in full, with the rest retrieved from reference TRBV2 and TRBJ2-5, is EPEVTQTPSHQVTQMGQEVILRCVPISNHLYFYWYRQILGQKVEFLVSFYNNEISEKSEIFDDQFSVERPDGSNFTLKIRSTKLEDSAMYFCASSDRRDYKGETQYFGPGTRLLVL.

Remarks on this clonotype: One junction end disagrees with the germline gene, perhaps due to a read error. V usage is TRBV11-2 and J usage is TRBJ2-7, with 8 nucleotides matching TRBD2. Germline-derived CDR1 and CDR2 are SGHAT and FQNNGV. The CDR3 extends over 15 amino acids. CDR3 region: CASSQTGTRGSEQNF. The DNA for the CDR3 is TGTGCCAGCAGCCAGACCGGGACTAGGGGGTCCGAGCAGAACTTC.

This chain uses TRBV19 with TRBJ1-5; tentatively, D is TRBD1 (6 bases). The germline CDR1 and CDR2 sequences are LNHDA and SQIVND (reference sequence). V shed 5 bases and J shed 7 bases, with 18 bases lying between them. This CDR3 spans 15 amino acids. This CDR3 reads CASSPQRGAGQPQHF. CDR3 in DNA: TGTGCCAGTAGTCCTCAGCGGGGGGCTGGACAGCCCCAGCATTTT. The variable domain in full, completed from reference TRBV19 and TRBJ1-5, reads DGGITQSPKYLFRKEGQNVTLSCEQNLNHDAMYWYRQDPGQGLRLIYYSQIVNDFQKGDIAEGYSVSREKKESFPLTVTSAQKNPTAFYLCASSPQRGAGQPQHFGDGTRLSIL.

This clonotype showed up many times. V usage is TRBV20-1 and J usage is TRBJ2-7; unclear D gene. The germline CDR1 and CDR2 sequences are DFQATT and SNEGSKA (reference sequence). This CDR3 contains 11 residues. Trimming took off 3 bases at V and 0 bases at J, with 3 bases between the two ends. The CDR3 reads CSASGSYEQYF. The CDR3 nucleotides read TGCAGTGCTAGCGGCTCCTACGAGCAGTACTTC.

To note about this clonotype: Being one base from a much bigger clone, this may be a read error. The CDR3 DNA sequence: TGTGCCAGCAGCCGCCGGGACAAGAACACTGAAGCTCTCTTT. Translated: CASSRRDKNTEALF. J is TRBJ1-1 and V is TRBV6-1; possibly TRBD1 for D (6 bases). Germline loops: CDR1 MNHNS, CDR2 SASEGT. The CDR3 sequence is 14 residues long.

This clonotype was counted many times. J is TRBJ1-1 and V is TRBV7-6, with TRBD1 identical over 7 bases. Germline V gene lookup returns CDR1 SGHVS and CDR2 FNYEAQ. The CDR3 length is 19 residues. V dropped 1 base and J dropped 1; count of bases not matched to a gene: 15. CDR3 in amino acids: CASSLVRRAGDRENTEAFF. CDR3 nucleotide sequence: TGTGCCAGCAGCTTAGTTAGAAGGGCTGGGGACAGAGAGAACACTGAAGCTTTCTTT.

The genes are TRBV7-9 and TRBJ2-5; 9 nucleotides align to TRBD1. Germline trimming cut 5 bases from V and 5 bases from J; bases unmatched to any gene: 12. The germline gives CDR1 SEHNR, CDR2 FQNEAQ (reference sequence). CDR3 length: 16 amino acids. The CDR3 region is CASSPSGQGMQETQYF. The CDR3 coding sequence is TGTGCCAGCAGCCCCTCGGGACAGGGAATGCAGGAGACCCAGTACTTC.

This clonotype was counted between two and nine times. The chain has TRBV4-3 and TRBJ2-2; maybe TRBD1 (5 bases). The CDR3 has 14 residues. Germline CDR1 and CDR2: LGHNA and YSLEER. V shed 2 bases and J shed 6 bases, with 10 bases lying between them. CDR3 coding DNA: TGCGCCAGCAGCCAACCCCAGGGTCCCGGGGAGCTGTTTTTT. Its protein product is CASSQPQGPGELFF.

In regard to this clonotype: At one of its ends the junction is not consistent with the germline gene, which may arise from a read error. The chain couples TRBV11-2 to TRBJ1-2, with TRBD1 matching over 10 bases. Germline CDR1 and CDR2: SGHAT and FQNNGV. The CDR3 is 16 amino acids. This CDR3 is CTSSEHRDRGSYGYTF. CDR3 coding DNA: TGTACCAGCAGCGAACACCGGGACAGGGGTTCCTATGGCTACACCTTC.

Concerning this clonotype: Being one base from a much bigger clone, this may be a read error. The chain is built from TRBV12-5 and TRBJ1-2; 7 bases line up with TRBD1. Germline V gene lookup returns CDR1 LGHNT and CDR2 FRNRAP. CDR3 length: 15 residues. CDR3 sequence reads: CASIPGTDANYGYTF. In DNA, the CDR3 is TGTGCCAGCATCCCAGGGACAGATGCTAACTATGGCTACACCTTC.

This clonotype was seen only a few times. V is TRBV14 and J is TRBJ2-2; 13 nucleotides agree with TRBD2. CDR3 size: 20 residues. V was pared by 4 bases and J by 3 bases, with 14 bases of the junction left unmatched. CDR1 SGHDN and CDR2 FVKESK come from the germline V gene. The CDR3, as DNA: TGTGCCAGCAGCCCGCGTACTAGCGGGGGGGATAGGAGGGACACCGGGGAGCTGTTTTTT. This translates into CASSPRTSGGDRRDTGELFF. Complete variable domain (other parts from reference TRBV14 and TRBJ2-2): EAGVTQFPSHSVIEKGQTVTLRCDPISGHDNLYWYRRVMGKEIKFLLHFVKESKQDESGMPNNRFLAERTGGTYSTLKVQPAELEDSGVYFCASSPRTSGGDRRDTGELFFGEGSRLTVL.

Concerning this clonotype itself: Its ends do not fully match the called genes, so a read error is possible. The V call is TRBV10-3, the J call TRBJ2-7, with D perhaps matching TRBD1 or TRBD2 (5 bases each). The CDR3 covers 16 residues. Germline V gene data show CDR1 as ENHRY and CDR2 as SYGVKD. CDR3 residues: CATSDTGAGSSYEQYF. CDR3 nucleotide sequence: TGTGCCACCAGTGATACCGGGGCAGGGAGTTCCTACGAGCAGTACTTC.

In this sample, this clonotype turned up a few times. The V and J genes are TRBV4-3 and TRBJ1-1, with TRBD1 matching 7 bases. CDR3 length: 17 residues. The V gene end was trimmed by 1 base and the J gene end by 0 bases; junction bases not matched to a gene: 8. CDR1 LGHNA and CDR2 YSLEER come from the germline V gene. This chain's CDR3 is CASSQGGTEQMNTEAFF. The CDR3 DNA reads as TGCGCCAGCAGCCAAGGTGGGACAGAACAAATGAACACTGAAGCTTTCTTT.

This clonotype was found many times. This chain links TRBV4-3 with TRBJ1-2; unclear D gene. Germline V gene sequence: CDR1 LGHNA, CDR2 YSLEER. Trimming stripped 3 bases from V and 4 bases from J, with 6 bases between. This CDR3 is built from 12 residues. The CDR3 loop is CASSHRRYGYTF. The CDR3 DNA reads TGCGCCAGCAGCCACCGTCGCTATGGCTACACCTTC.